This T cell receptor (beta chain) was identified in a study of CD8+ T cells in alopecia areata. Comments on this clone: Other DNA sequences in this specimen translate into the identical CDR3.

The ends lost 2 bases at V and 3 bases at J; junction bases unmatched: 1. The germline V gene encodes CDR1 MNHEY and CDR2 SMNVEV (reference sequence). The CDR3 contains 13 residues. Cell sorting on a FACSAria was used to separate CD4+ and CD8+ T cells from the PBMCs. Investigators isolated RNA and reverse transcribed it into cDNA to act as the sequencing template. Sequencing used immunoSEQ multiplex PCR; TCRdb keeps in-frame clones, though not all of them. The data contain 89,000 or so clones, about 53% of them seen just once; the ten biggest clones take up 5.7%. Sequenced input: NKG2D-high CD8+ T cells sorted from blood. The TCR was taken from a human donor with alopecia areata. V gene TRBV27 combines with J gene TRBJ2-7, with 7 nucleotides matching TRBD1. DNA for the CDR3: TGTGCCAGCAGTTTAGGACAGGACTACGAGCAGTACTTC. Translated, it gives CASSLGQDYEQYF.